These 23 T cell receptor beta chains originate from one sample sequenced in a study of blood T cell repertoires in COVID-19. Method: immunoSEQ multiplex PCR; TCRdb's copy keeps in-frame clones and lacks some. The sample holds about 320,000 clones, 85% to 90% seen once. The specimen sequenced was PBMCs or T cells enriched from blood (not recorded which). The receptors come from a woman aged 18-29 years who had recovered from COVID-19.

This rearrangement joins TRBV18 to TRBJ2-1, with TRBD2 matching 13 bases. V lost 4 bases to trimming and J lost 5 bases; unmatched junction nucleotides: 2. Germline V gene data show CDR1 as KGHSH and CDR2 as LQKENI. The CDR3 loop spans 15 amino acids. The chain's CDR3 is CASSRLAGGDNEQFF. CDR3 in DNA: TGTGCCAGCTCACGACTAGCGGGGGGAGACAATGAGCAGTTCTTC. Using reference TRBV18 and TRBJ2-1 for the parts outside the CDR3, the full variable domain is NAGVMQNPRHLVRRRGQEARLRCSPMKGHSHVYWYRQLPEEGLKFMVYLQKENIIDESGMPKERFSAEFPKEGPSILRIQQVVRGDSAAYFCASSRLAGGDNEQFFGPGTRLTVL.

The chain uses TRBV10-1 and TRBJ2-3; D might be TRBD1 (6 bases). V lost 2 bases and J 4 bases, leaving 10 bases between the germline ends. CDR1 WNHNN and CDR2 SYGVQD come from the germline V gene (reference sequence). The CDR3 totals 14 residues. CDR3 bases: TGCGCCAGCAGTGAGGGGCAGGGGCCAGATACGCAGTATTTT. Residues: CASSEGQGPDTQYF.

A remark on this clone: One end of the junction does not line up with germline, which may come from a read error. V usage is TRBV7-7 and J usage is TRBJ2-5; 14 nucleotides line up with TRBD2. The CDR3 is 16 amino acids. Germline loops: CDR1 SSHAT, CDR2 FNYEAQ (reference sequence). The CDR3, as DNA: TGTGCTAGCAGCTTAGGACTAGCGGGGGGCCAAGAGACCCAGTACTTC. Encoded protein: CASSLGLAGGQETQYF.

This clone was observed a single time. V usage is TRBV19 and J usage is TRBJ1-5; TRBD1 might be the D (6 bases). Germline values: CDR1 LNHDA, CDR2 SQIVND (reference sequence). Deletions cut 5 bases from V and 6 bases from J, with 11 bases between. This CDR3 has 13 residues. CDR3 sequence: CASSLGGLQPQHF. CDR3 sequence (DNA): TGTGCCAGTAGTCTCGGGGGGCTTCAGCCCCAGCATTTT.

This clone was seen repeatedly, ten times or more. The rearrangement uses TRBV6-5 and TRBJ2-2, with 7 bases matching TRBD1. Trimming at V came to 0 bases and at J to 4 bases, leaving 2 bases not matched to a gene. Per the germline V gene, CDR1 is MNHEY and CDR2 is SVGAGI. The CDR3 is made up of 15 amino acids. CDR3 nucleotides: TGTGCCAGCAGTTACTCGAGGGACAGCACCGGGGAGCTGTTTTTT. This codes for CASSYSRDSTGELFF.

The gene calls are TRBV13 and TRBJ1-1; 9 nucleotides agree with TRBD1. The CDR3 runs 14 residues. Germline values: CDR1 PRHDT, CDR2 FYEKMQ (reference sequence). Losses at the gene ends were 3 bases for V and 4 bases for J; bases not matched to a gene: 3. CDR3 sequence: CASSLPTGGTEAFF. In DNA form, the CDR3 reads TGTGCCAGCAGCTTGCCGACAGGGGGCACTGAAGCTTTCTTT.

The genes are TRBV5-1 and TRBJ2-4; D call uncertain. This CDR3 has 13 residues. Germline V gives CDR1 SGHRS, CDR2 YFSETQ. V lost 2 bases and J 8 bases, leaving 11 bases between the germline ends. The CDR3 DNA reads as TGCGCCAGCAGCTTTGGGCGTACAGACATTCAGTACTTC. Translated, it gives CASSFGRTDIQYF.

V usage is TRBV11-3 and J usage is TRBJ1-1; D unresolved. V lost 4 bases to trimming and J lost 4 bases, with 13 bases between them. CDR1 is SGHNT and CDR2 is YENEEA in the germline V gene. The CDR3 has 14 amino acids. The DNA of the CDR3 is TGTGCCAGCAGCTCGGGCCGAGCGGGCACTGAAGCTTTCTTT. Protein sequence: CASSSGRAGTEAFF.

V and J are TRBV18 and TRBJ1-5; 10 nucleotides agree with TRBD1. CDR1 KGHSH and CDR2 LQKENI come from the germline V gene. The CDR3 runs to 16 residues. J lost 7 bases, V lost 4 bases, and 10 bases had no gene match. CDR3 nucleotide sequence: TGTGCCAGCTCACAGACAGGGACAGGGGTTTACCAGCCCCAGCATTTT. Protein sequence: CASSQTGTGVYQPQHF.

This clone was seen a few times. The rearrangement uses TRBV10-3 and TRBJ1-1, with D maybe TRBD1 (5 bases). The CDR3 length is 12 residues. Germline V gene sequence: CDR1 ENHRY, CDR2 SYGVKD. Trimming stripped 10 bases from V and 5 bases from J, with 14 bases between. This chain's CDR3 is CATVGGLTEAFF. The DNA for the CDR3 is TGTGCCACCGTCGGGGGTCTGACTGAAGCTTTCTTT.

This chain joins TRBV4-1 and TRBJ2-7; 7 positions match TRBD2. Germline V gene sequence: CDR1 MGHRA, CDR2 YSYEKL. The CDR3 sequence is 16 residues long. V lost 3 bases and J lost 3; bases outside the gene matches: 11. The CDR3 DNA reads TGCGCCAGCAGCCACGGTCTAGCGGCCCGATTCTACGAGCAGTACTTC. It encodes CASSHGLAARFYEQYF.

The chain uses TRBV12-3 or TRBV12-4 and TRBJ2-4; 9 bases align to TRBD2. The CDR3 runs to 13 residues. The V segment lost 6 bases and the J segment 7 bases; nucleotides outside the gene matches: 4. CDR3 DNA sequence: TGTGCCAGCAGCGTAGCGGGAGAGAACATTCAGTACTTC. Its protein is CASSVAGENIQYF.

This chain uses TRBV5-1 with TRBJ2-1, with D maybe TRBD2 (7 bases). V lost 8 bases to trimming and J lost 8 bases, with 20 bases between them. This CDR3 is 14 amino acids long. CDR1 is SGHRS, CDR2 YFSETQ, per germline. CDR3 coding DNA: TGCGCCAGTCAGAAGGGGGAGGGACACGATGAGCAGTTCTTC. It is translated as CASQKGEGHDEQFF.

This clone was seen ten or more times. J is TRBJ2-7 and V is TRBV29-1; TRBD1 is a possible D gene (6 bases). Germline CDR1 and CDR2: SQVTM and ANQGSEA. CDR3 size: 12 residues. Trimming left V 5 bases short and J 5 bases short, with 13 bases between. CDR3 DNA sequence: TGCAGCGTTAAACTTCCAGGGGACGAGCAGTACTTC. Translated: CSVKLPGDEQYF.

V usage is TRBV28 and J usage is TRBJ1-2; D not resolved. The CDR3 has 13 residues. Between the trimmed V and J ends, which lost 2 bases and 5 bases, there was a span of 9 bases. Germline lookup yields CDR1 MDHEN and CDR2 SYDVKM. CDR3 coding DNA: TGTGCCAGCAGTTTAACCCAGATATATGGCTACACCTTC. Its translation: CASSLTQIYGYTF.

The gene calls are TRBV2 and TRBJ2-7; 9 bases align to TRBD1. This CDR3 is built from 18 residues. Looked up from germline, CDR1 is SNHLY and CDR2 is FYNNEI. Trimming removed 3 bases from V and 5 bases from J; junction bases left unmatched: 17. This chain's CDR3 is CASSDARDRETKIHEQYF. The CDR3, as DNA: TGTGCCAGCAGTGATGCCCGGGACAGGGAGACCAAGATCCACGAGCAGTACTTC.

This chain connects TRBV2 to TRBJ1-1; D is undetermined. The germline V gene encodes CDR1 SNHLY and CDR2 FYNNEI. The CDR3 spans 14 residues. V shed 4 bases and J shed 0 bases, with 9 bases lying between them. In DNA form, the CDR3 reads TGTGCCAGCAGTGGAAGAGCCCTGAACACTGAAGCTTTCTTT. Encoded protein: CASSGRALNTEAFF.

The chain couples TRBV6-6 to TRBJ1-2, with D possibly being TRBD1 (6 bases). The ends were cut back, 5 bases at V and 5 bases at J, with 18 bases in the middle. The CDR3 consists of 15 residues. Germline V gives CDR1 MNHNY, CDR2 SVGAGI (reference sequence). The CDR3 DNA reads as TGTGCCAGCAGTGGGGGCACAGGCTACCATTATGGCTACACCTTC. Amino acid sequence: CASSGGTGYHYGYTF.

This clone came up a few times. The sample has other DNA sequences that encode this CDR3 too. The chain joins TRBV6-5 to TRBJ1-1, with TRBD1 matching 7 bases. V shed 2 bases, J shed 0 bases, and the junction held 3 bases outside the gene matches. The germline gives CDR1 MNHEY, CDR2 SVGAGI. CDR3 length equals 15 residues. The CDR3 nucleotides read TGTGCCAGCAGTTACCTACAGGGGATGAACACTGAAGCTTTCTTT. Amino acids: CASSYLQGMNTEAFF.

The V call is TRBV3-1 (or the pseudogene TRBV3-2), the J call TRBJ2-3; D is perhaps TRBD1 (6 bases). V was cut by 4 bases and J by 2 bases, with 10 bases left in between. Per germline, CDR1 LGHDT and CDR2 YNNKEL (reference sequence). This CDR3 region has 14 residues. CDR3 loop: CASSPRQVTDTQYF. For the CDR3, the DNA is TGTGCCAGCAGCCCCCGACAGGTCACAGATACGCAGTATTTT.

The sample holds one count of this clone. The V call is TRBV19, the J call TRBJ1-5; tentative D call: TRBD1 (5 bases). Germline-derived CDR1 and CDR2 are LNHDA and SQIVND (reference sequence). The CDR3 spans 15 residues. Trimming removed 5 bases from V and 3 bases from J, with 14 bases in between. CDR3: CASSFTGNPNQPQHF. As DNA, the CDR3 is TGTGCCAGTAGTTTTACAGGTAACCCCAATCAGCCCCAGCATTTT.

The chain employs TRBV5-1 and TRBJ1-5, with a tentative D call TRBD1 (6 bases). Germline V gene data show CDR1 as SGHRS and CDR2 as YFSETQ. V lost 0 bases and J 4 bases, leaving 8 bases between the germline ends. CDR3 length: 14 amino acids. CDR3 in amino acids: CASSLGQENQPQHF. The CDR3 DNA is TGCGCCAGCAGCTTGGGACAGGAGAATCAGCCCCAGCATTTT.

The CDR3 spells CASSTGTSGTDTQYF. In DNA form, the CDR3 reads TGTGCCAGCAGCACCGGGACTAGCGGCACAGATACGCAGTATTTT. The chain uses TRBV7-6 and TRBJ2-3; TRBD2 matches at 10 bases. The CDR3 length is 15 residues. Germline CDR1 reads SGHVS; CDR2 reads FNYEAQ. V dropped 5 bases and J dropped 1; count of bases not matched to a gene: 3.